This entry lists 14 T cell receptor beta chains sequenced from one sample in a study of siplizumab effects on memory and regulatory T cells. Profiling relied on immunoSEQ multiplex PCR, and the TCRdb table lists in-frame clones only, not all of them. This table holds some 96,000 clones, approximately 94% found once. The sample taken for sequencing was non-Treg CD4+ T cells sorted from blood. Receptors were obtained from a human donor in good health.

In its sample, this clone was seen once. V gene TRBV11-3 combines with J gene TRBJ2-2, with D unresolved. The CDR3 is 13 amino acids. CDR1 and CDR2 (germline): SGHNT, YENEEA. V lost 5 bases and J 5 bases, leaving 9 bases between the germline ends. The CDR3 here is CASSPPTTGELFF. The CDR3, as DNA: TGTGCCAGCAGCCCCCCCACTACCGGGGAGCTGTTTTTT.

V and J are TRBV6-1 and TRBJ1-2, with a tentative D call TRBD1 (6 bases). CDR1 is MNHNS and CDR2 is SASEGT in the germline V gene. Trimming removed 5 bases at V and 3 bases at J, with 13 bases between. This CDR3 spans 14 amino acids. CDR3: CASSPPQGYYGYTF. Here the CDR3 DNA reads TGTGCCAGCAGTCCACCCCAGGGGTACTATGGCTACACCTTC.

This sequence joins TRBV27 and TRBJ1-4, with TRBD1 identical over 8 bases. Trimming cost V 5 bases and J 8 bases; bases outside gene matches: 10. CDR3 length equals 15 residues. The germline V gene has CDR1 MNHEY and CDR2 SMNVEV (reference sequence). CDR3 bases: TGTGCCAGCAGTCAGACAGGGGCCGAAGCGGAAAAACTGTTTTTT. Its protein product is CASSQTGAEAEKLFF.

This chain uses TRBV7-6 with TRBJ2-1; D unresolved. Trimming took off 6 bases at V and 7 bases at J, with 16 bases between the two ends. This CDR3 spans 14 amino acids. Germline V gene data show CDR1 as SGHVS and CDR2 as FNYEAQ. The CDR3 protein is CASRPEAGINEQFF. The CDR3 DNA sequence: TGTGCCAGCAGACCCGAGGCAGGAATTAATGAGCAGTTCTTC.

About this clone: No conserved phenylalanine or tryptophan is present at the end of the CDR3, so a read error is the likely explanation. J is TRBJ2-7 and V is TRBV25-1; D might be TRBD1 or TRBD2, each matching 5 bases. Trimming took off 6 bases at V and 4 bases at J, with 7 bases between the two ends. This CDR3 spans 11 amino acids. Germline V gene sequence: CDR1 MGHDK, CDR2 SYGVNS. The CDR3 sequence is CASSREYEQYL. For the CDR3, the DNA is TGTGCCAGCAGCAGGGAGTACGAGCAGTACCTC.

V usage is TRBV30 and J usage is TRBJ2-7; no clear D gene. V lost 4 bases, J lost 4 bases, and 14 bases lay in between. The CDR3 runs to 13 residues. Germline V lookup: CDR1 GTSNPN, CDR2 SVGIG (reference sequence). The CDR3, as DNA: TGTGCCTGGACCGGCAGGTTGATGTACGAGCAGTACTTC. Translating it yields CAWTGRLMYEQYF.

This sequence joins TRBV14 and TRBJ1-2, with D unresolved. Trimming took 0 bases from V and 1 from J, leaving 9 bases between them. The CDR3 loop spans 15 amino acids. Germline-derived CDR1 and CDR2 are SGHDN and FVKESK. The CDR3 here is CASSQDYRDNYGYTF. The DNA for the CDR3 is TGTGCCAGCAGCCAAGATTATCGGGATAACTATGGCTACACCTTC.

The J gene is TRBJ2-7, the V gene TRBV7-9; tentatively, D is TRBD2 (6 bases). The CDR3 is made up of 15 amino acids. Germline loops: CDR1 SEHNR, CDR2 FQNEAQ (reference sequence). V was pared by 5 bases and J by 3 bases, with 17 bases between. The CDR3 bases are TGTGCCAGCAGCCTAGTCGCAGGGACTGTCTACGAGCAGTACTTC. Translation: CASSLVAGTVYEQYF.

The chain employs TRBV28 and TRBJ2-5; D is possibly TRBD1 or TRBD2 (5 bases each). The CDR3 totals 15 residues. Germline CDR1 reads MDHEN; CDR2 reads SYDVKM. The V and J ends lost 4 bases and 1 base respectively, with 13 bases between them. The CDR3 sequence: CASSYRGDGQETQYF. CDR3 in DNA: TGTGCCAGCAGTTACCGAGGGGACGGCCAAGAGACCCAGTACTTC.

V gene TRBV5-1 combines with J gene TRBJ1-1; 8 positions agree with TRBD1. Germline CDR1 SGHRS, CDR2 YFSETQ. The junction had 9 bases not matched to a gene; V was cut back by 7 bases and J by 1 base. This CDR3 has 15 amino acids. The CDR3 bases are TGCGCCAGCGCCCGGACAGGGAAGGCGAACACTGAAGCTTTCTTT. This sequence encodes CASARTGKANTEAFF.

The CDR3 coding sequence is TGTGCCAGCAGCTTTGGACAGGGAAGCACAGATACGCAGTATTTT. It encodes CASSFGQGSTDTQYF. The chain joins TRBV11-2 to TRBJ2-3; 8 bases align to TRBD1. Germline V lookup: CDR1 SGHAT, CDR2 FQNNGV. The CDR3 sequence is 15 residues long. V lost 3 bases and J lost 0; bases outside the gene matches: 2.

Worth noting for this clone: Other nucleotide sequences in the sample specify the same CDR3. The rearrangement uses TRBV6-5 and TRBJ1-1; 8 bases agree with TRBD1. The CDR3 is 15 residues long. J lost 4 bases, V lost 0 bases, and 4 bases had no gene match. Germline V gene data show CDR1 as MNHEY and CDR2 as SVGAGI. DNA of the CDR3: TGTGCCAGCAGTTACTCGAGACAGGGGTCCACTGAAGCTTTCTTT. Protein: CASSYSRQGSTEAFF.

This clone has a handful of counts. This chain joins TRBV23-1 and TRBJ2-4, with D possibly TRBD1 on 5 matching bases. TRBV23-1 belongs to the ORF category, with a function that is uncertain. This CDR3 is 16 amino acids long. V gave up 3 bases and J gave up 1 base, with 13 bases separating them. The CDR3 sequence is CASSQPGQLAKNIQYF. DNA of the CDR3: TGCGCCAGCAGTCAGCCTGGACAACTGGCCAAAAACATTCAGTACTTC.

This CDR3 reads CASSPQGALSYEQFF. The CDR3 nucleotides are TGTGCCAGTAGTCCTCAGGGGGCTCTCTCTTATGAGCAGTTCTTC. The rearrangement links TRBV19 to TRBJ2-1; 8 bases are shared with TRBD1. The CDR3 is 15 residues long. Per the germline V gene, CDR1 is LNHDA and CDR2 is SQIVND (reference sequence). J gave up 8 bases and V 5 bases, and 11 bases lay outside the gene matches.